This T cell receptor beta chain was identified during a study of T-cell memory formation after mild COVID-19. The junction had 7 bases not matched to a gene; V was cut back by 4 bases and J by 6 bases. The CDR3 is 15 residues long. Germline V lookup: CDR1 SGHRS, CDR2 YFSETQ. TCRdb reprocessed the 5' RACE reads with MiXCR, giving one entry per CDR3 protein. The sample shows a few hundred thousand distinct CDR3 sequences, around 15% of them seen only once. A note on this clonotype: Its target is unknown.

Broader study findings: Clones shrinking from day 15 to 85 showed even CD4/CD8 mixes; later expanders tilted CD4+.

The gene calls are TRBV5-1 and TRBJ2-2; 9 bases are a match to TRBD2. Material: PBMCs or a T cell subset sorted from them (not recorded which). The receptor was derived from a young man who had mild COVID-19 (a few samples of this study predate the infection). Cell type and time point are not known. Here the CDR3 DNA reads TGCGCCAGCAGCGCGGGACTAGCTGTCCCCGGGGAGCTGTTTTTT. It yields the protein CASSAGLAVPGELFF.